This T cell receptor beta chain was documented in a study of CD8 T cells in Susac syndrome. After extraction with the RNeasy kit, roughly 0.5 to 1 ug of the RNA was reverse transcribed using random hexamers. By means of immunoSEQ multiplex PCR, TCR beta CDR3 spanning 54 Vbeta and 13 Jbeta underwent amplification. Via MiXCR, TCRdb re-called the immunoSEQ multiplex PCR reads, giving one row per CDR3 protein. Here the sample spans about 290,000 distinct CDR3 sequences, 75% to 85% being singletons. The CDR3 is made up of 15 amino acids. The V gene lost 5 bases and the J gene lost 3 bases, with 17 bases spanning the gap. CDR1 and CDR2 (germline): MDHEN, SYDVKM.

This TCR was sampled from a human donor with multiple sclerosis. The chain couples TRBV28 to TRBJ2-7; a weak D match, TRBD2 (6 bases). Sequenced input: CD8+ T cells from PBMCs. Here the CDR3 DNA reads TGTGCCAGCAGTACCATGGGACTTAGTTACTACGAGCAGTACTTC. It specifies CASSTMGLSYYEQYF.